This T cell receptor (beta chain) came from a study of post-analysis software for immune sequencing data (dated by TCRdb to between 2014 and 2017). Turning to the overall study: Disease courses on record covered relapsing-remitting, secondary progressive and progressive-relapsing multiple sclerosis, though some patients had no subtype annotation. The multiple sclerosis patient repertoires were compared with approximately 11 previously published healthy control repertoires from donors aged roughly 6 to 25 years. A subset of samples was prepared in parallel using single-end sample barcoding, then pooled and co-amplified after Illumina adapter ligation.

The library was prepared using PCR. The run used an Illumina HiSeq 2500. To reduce PCR and sequencing biases, unique molecular identifiers were built into the TCR beta cDNA libraries. Every 1 to 10 million input T cells yielded roughly 0.5 million cDNA molecules, meaning each molecule approximated one T cell. The same protocol used for the earlier healthy control dataset was applied to prepare and sequence the patient libraries. Samples belonging to the same batch were prepared together, multiplexed and sequenced on a shared HiSeq lane. The paper's processing steps were these. Raw barcoded reads were processed with MIGEC, discarding single-read molecular identifier groups before consensus assembly and CDR3 extraction. Clonotype tables were post-analysed with VDJtools, normalizing diversity by down-sampling all datasets to the smallest sample size. Repertoire overlap clustering matched CDR3 amino acid but not nucleotide sequences to correct batch-related cross-sample contamination. In TCRdb, the public reads were trimmed at Q25 with fastp and aligned with MiXCR, with productive beta chains retained. Duplicate CDR3 protein sequences are folded into a single record with the most common DNA and genes. In this record, the V and J calls reflect TCRdb's handling and not the investigators' own analysis. This sample lists over 700,000 distinct CDR3 sequences; roughly 27% were detected once. The ten largest clones take up around 0.55% of the sample.

Note on this clonotype: Its antigen is unknown. The input lacks base qualities; no much larger clone sits a single base away.

General study outcomes and caveats: Compared with controls, multiple sclerosis patients had significantly lower normalized Chao1 diversity, a finding suggesting substantial peripheral T-cell clonal expansion. When samples were clustered directly using the F measure, samples prepared in the same batch co-clustered strongly, which prompted a batch-effect correction. The control group was slightly older than the multiple sclerosis patient group. Patients showed significantly higher frequencies than controls for roughly five TRBV segments, among them TRBV5-6, TRBV5-1 and TRBV20-1.

TCR beta repertoires were profiled from peripheral blood of over 10 young patients with multiple sclerosis to demonstrate the VDJtools post-analysis software. Multiple sclerosis patients were children and adolescents aged about 6 to 16 years. CDR1 is given as SGHRS and CDR2 as YFSETQ, both from the germline V gene. Inclusive of the bounding cysteine and phenylalanine, the CDR3 is 14 residues long. CDR3 DNA is the only sequence kept; it has 42 bases, read in frame from the first base. Trimming takes 0 bases from V and 4 bases from J, and the germline ends sit 10 bases apart. This receptor was obtained from a girl under 18 with multiple sclerosis. The specimen sequenced was blood. The sequence is built from TRBV5-1 and TRBJ1-1; TRBD1 could be the D gene, as 6 bases match. The CDR3 in this case is CASSLDTGCTEAFF. The bases are TGCGCCAGCAGCTTGGACACAGGGTGCACTGAAGCTTTCTTT. The variable domain in full, with residues beyond the CDR3 obtained from the reference TRBV5-1 and TRBJ1-1 genes, is KAGVTQTPRYLIKTRGQQVTLSCSPISGHRSVSWYQQTPGQGLQFLFEYFSETQRNKGNFPGRFSGRQFSNSRSEMNVSTLELGDSALYLCASSLDTGCTEAFFGQGTRLTVV.